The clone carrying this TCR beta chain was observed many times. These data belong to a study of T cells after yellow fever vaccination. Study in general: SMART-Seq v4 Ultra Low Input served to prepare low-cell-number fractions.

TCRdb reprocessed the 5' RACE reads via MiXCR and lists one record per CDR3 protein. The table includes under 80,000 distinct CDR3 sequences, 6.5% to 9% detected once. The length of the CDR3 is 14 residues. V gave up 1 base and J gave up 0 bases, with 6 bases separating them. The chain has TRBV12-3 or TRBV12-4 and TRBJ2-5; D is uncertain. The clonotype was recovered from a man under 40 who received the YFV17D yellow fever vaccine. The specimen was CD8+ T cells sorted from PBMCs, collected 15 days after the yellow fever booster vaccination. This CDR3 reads CASSLVPDQETQYF. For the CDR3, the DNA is TGTGCCAGCAGTTTAGTTCCTGACCAAGAGACCCAGTACTTC.